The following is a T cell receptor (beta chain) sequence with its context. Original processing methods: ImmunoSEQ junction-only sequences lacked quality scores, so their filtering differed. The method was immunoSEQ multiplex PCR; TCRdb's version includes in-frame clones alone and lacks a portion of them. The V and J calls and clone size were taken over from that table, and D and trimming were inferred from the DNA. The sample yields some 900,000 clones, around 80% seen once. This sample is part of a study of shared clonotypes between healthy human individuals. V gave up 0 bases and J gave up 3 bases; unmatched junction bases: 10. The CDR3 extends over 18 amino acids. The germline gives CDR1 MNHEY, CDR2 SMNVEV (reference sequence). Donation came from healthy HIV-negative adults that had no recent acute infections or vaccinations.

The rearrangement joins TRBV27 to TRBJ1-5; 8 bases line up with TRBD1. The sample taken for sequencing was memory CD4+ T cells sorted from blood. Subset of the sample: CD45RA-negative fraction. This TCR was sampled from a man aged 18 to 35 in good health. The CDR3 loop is CASSLSRTGKSFNQPQHF. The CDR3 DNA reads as TGTGCCAGCAGTTTATCAAGGACAGGGAAATCCTTCAATCAGCCCCAGCATTTT.